What follows is one T cell receptor (beta chain) and its context. Its antigen remains unidentified. These data belong to a study of a mutant IDH1 vaccine in newly diagnosed glioma. Study-level background: Investigators started vaccination 4-6 weeks after radiotherapy alone, or with temozolomide cycles. Former treatment meant radiotherapy, temozolomide, or both; the majority had gotten both.

The sample's time point: week 11, during vaccination. Vaccinated patients received 300 ug of mutant IDH1 20-mer peptide per dose, with topical imiquimod. Generated by immunoSEQ multiplex PCR, the TCRdb table keeps only in-frame clones and is missing some. The repertoire holds about 64,000 clones, with about four fifths as singletons. Germline lookup yields CDR1 MNHEY and CDR2 SVGAGI. The CDR3 extends over 15 amino acids. The ends lost 0 bases at V and 3 bases at J; junction bases unmatched: 3. This TCR was recovered from a woman aged 45-59 years with glioma. The specimen comprised PBMCs, sampled from a glioma patient whose treatment included an IDH1 peptide vaccine. The chain carries TRBV6-5 and TRBJ1-1; TRBD1 matches 8 bases. CDR3 coding DNA: TGTGCCAGCAGTTACTCGACAGGGGCCTACACTGAAGCTTTCTTT. Translated: CASSYSTGAYTEAFF.